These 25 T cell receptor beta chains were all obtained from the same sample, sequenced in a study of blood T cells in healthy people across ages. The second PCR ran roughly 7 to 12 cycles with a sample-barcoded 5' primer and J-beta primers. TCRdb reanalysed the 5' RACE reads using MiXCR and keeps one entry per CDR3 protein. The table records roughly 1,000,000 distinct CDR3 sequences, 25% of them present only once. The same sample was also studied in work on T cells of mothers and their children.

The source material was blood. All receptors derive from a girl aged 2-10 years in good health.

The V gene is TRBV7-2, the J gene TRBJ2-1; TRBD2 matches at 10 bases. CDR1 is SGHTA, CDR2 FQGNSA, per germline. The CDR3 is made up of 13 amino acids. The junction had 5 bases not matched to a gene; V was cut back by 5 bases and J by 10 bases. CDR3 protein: CASSPSAGGEQFF. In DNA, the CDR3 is TGTGCCAGCAGCCCGTCAGCGGGAGGGGAGCAGTTCTTC.

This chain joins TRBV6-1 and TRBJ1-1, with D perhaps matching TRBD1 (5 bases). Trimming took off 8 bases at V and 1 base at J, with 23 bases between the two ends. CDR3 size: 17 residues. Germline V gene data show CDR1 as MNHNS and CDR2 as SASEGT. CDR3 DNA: TGTGCCAGCCTTCCCACGCCGGGTCGGGGGGAGAACACTGAAGCTTTCTTT. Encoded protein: CASLPTPGRGENTEAFF.

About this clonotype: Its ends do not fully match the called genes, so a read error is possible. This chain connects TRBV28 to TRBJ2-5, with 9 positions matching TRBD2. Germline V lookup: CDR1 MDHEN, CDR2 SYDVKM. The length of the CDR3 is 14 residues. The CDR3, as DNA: TGTGCCAGCAGTCCGATCCCCGCGGGGGGGAGGCCCCACTTC. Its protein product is CASSPIPAGGRPHF. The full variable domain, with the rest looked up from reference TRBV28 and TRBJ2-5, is DVKVTQSSRYLVKRTGEKVFLECVQDMDHENMFWYRQDPGLGLRLIYFSYDVKMKEKGDIPEGYSVSREKKERFSLILESASTNQTSMYLCASSPIPAGGRPHFGPGTRLLVL.

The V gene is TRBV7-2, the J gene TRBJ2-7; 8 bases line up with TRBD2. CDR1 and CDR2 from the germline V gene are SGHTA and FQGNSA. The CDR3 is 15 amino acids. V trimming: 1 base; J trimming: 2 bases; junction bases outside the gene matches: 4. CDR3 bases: TGTGCCAGCAGCTTAGGCGGGGGGATAACCTACGAGCAGTACTTC. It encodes CASSLGGGITYEQYF.

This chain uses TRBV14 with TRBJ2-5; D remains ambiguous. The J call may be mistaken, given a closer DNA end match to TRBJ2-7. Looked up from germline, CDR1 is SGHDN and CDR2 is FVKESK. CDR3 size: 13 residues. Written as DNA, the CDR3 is TGTGCCAGCAGCCAACTTCCCCCCTACGAGCAGTACTTC. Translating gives CASSQLPPYEQYF.

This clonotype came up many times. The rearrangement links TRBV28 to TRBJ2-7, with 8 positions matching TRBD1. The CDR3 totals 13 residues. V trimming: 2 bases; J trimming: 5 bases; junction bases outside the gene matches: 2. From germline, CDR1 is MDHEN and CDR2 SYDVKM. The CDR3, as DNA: TGTGCCAGCAGTTTAGACAGGGGAAACGAGCAGTACTTC. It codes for CASSLDRGNEQYF.

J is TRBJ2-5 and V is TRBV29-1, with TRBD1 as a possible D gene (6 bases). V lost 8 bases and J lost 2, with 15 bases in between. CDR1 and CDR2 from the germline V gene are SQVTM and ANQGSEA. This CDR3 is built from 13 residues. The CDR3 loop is CSLAHRAQETQYF. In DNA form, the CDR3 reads TGCAGCTTAGCACACAGGGCGCAAGAGACCCAGTACTTC. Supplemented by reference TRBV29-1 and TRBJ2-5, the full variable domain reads SAVISQKPSRDICQRGTSLTIQCQVDSQVTMMFWYRQQPGQSLTLIATANQGSEATYESGFVIDKFPISRPNLTFSTLTVSNMSPEDSSIYLCSLAHRAQETQYFGPGTRLLVL.

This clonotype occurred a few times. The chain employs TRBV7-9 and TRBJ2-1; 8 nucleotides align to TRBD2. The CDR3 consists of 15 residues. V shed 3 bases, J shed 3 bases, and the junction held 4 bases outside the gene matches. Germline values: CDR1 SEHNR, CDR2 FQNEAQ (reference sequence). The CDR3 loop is CASSLLAGYYNEQFF. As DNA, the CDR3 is TGTGCCAGCAGCTTGTTAGCGGGATACTACAATGAGCAGTTCTTC.

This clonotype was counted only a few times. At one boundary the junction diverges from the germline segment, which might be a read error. DNA of the CDR3: TGTGCCATCAGTTCTAGACTAGCGGGAAACACCGGGGGGCTGTTTTTT. Translated: CAISSRLAGNTGGLFF. The V call is TRBV10-3, the J call TRBJ2-2, with 11 bases lining up with TRBD2. Looked up from germline, CDR1 is ENHRY and CDR2 is SYGVKD. The CDR3 runs 16 residues.

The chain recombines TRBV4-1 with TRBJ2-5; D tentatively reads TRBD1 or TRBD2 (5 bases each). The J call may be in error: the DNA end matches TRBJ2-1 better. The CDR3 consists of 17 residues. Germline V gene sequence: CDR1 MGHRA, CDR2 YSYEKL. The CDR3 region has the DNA TGCGCCAGCAGCCAAGATCTGAGAGGGGCGGCCCACAATGAGCAGTTCTTC. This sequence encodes CASSQDLRGAAHNEQFF.

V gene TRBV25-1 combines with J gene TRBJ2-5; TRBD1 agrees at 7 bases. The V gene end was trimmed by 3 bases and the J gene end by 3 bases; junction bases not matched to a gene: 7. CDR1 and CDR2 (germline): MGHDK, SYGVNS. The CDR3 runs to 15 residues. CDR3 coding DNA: TGTGCCAGCAGTGATGGGGACAGTATCGAAGAGACCCAGTACTTC. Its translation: CASSDGDSIEETQYF.

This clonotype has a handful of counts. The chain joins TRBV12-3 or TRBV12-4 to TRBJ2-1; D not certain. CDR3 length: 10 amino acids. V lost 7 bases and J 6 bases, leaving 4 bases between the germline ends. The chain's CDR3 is CASNPNEQFF. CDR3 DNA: TGTGCCAGCAACCCCAATGAGCAGTTCTTC.

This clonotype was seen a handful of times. CDR3 bases: TGTGCCAGCAGTTGGAATCTAAACAGGGAAAATTATGGCTACACCTTC. It yields the protein CASSWNLNRENYGYTF. This sequence joins TRBV28 and TRBJ1-2; a weak D match, TRBD1 (6 bases). There are 16 residues in the CDR3. CDR1 MDHEN and CDR2 SYDVKM come from the germline V gene. Trimming removed 4 bases from V and 5 bases from J, with 20 bases in between.

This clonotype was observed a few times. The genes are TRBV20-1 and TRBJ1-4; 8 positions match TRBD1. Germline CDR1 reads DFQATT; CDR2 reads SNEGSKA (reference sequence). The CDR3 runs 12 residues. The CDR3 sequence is CNGQGESEKLFF. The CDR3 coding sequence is TGCAATGGACAGGGAGAGAGTGAAAAACTGTTTTTT.

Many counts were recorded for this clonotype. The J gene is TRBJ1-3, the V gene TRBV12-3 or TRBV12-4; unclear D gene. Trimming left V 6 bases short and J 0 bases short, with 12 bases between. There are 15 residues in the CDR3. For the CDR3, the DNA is TGTGCCAGCAGCTTTGATCATTACTCTGGAAACACCATATATTTT. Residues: CASSFDHYSGNTIYF.

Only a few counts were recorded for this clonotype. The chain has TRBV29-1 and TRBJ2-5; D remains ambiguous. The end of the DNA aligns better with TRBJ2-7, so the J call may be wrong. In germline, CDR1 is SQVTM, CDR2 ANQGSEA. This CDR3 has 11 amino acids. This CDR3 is CSVEDFYEQYF. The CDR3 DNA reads TGCAGCGTTGAAGACTTCTACGAGCAGTACTTC.

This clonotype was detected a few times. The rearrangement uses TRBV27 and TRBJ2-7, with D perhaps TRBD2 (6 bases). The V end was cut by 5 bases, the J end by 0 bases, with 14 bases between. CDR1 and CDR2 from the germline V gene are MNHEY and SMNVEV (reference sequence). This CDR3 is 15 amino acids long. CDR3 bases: TGTGCCAGCAGTGACAGCGGGCTAAGCTCCTACGAGCAGTACTTC. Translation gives CASSDSGLSSYEQYF.

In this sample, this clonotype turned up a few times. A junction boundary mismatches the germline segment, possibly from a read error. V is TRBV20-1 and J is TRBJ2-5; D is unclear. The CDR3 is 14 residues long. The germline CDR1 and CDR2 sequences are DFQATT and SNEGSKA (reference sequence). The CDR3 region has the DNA TGTAGTGCTAGAGATGGGCTAGTAGAAGAGACCCAGTACTTC. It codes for CSARDGLVEETQYF.

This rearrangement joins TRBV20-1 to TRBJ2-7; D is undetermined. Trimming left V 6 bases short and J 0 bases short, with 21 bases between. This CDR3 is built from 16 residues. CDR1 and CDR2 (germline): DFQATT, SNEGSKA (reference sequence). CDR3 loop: CSASPRSSFSSYEQYF. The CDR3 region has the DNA TGCAGTGCCTCTCCCCGCAGCAGTTTCAGCTCCTACGAGCAGTACTTC.

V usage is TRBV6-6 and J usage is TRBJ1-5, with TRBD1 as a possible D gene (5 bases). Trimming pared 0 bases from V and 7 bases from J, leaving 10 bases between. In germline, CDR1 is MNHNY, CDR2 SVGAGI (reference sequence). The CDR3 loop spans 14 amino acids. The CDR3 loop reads CASSYSGEGQPQHF. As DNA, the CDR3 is TGTGCCAGCAGTTACTCGGGGGAAGGGCAGCCCCAGCATTTT.

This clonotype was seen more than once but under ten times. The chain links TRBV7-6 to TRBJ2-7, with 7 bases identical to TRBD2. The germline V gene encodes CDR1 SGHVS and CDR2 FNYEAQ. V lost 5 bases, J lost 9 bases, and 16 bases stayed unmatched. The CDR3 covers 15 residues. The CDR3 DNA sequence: TGTGCCAGCAGCCCGGAGCGGGGCCTAGAGGTGCGGCAGTACTTC. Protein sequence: CASSPERGLEVRQYF. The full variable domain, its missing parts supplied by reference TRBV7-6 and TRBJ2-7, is GAGVSQSPRYKVTKRGQDVALRCDPISGHVSLYWYRQALGQGPEFLTYFNYEAQQDKSGLPNDRFSAERPEGSISTLTIQRTEQRDSAMYRCASSPERGLEVRQYFGPGTRLTVT.

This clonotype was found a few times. The CDR3 protein is CATPDGTKNGYTF. Here the CDR3 DNA reads TGTGCCACCCCGGACGGGACTAAAAATGGCTACACCTTC. The chain carries TRBV28 and TRBJ1-2; a possible D gene is TRBD1 (5 bases). With 10 bases removed from V and 6 bases from J, the gap between germline ends came to 18 bases. The V gene's germline CDR1 is MDHEN and CDR2 SYDVKM. CDR3 length: 13 amino acids.

CDR3 in amino acids: CSAYNGPGSDEQFF. CDR3 in DNA: TGCAGTGCTTATAATGGTCCGGGATCGGATGAGCAGTTCTTC. The chain is built from TRBV20-1 and TRBJ2-1, with a tentative D call TRBD2 (5 bases). This CDR3 has 14 residues. The V and J ends lost 5 bases and 8 bases respectively, with 19 bases between them. Germline CDR1 is DFQATT and CDR2 is SNEGSKA (reference sequence).

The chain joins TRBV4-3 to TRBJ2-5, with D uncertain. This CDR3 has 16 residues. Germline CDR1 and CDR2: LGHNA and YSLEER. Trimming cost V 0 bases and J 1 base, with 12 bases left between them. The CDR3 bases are TGCGCCAGCAGCCAAGATCACCCAGACCTCCAAGAGACCCAGTACTTC. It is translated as CASSQDHPDLQETQYF.

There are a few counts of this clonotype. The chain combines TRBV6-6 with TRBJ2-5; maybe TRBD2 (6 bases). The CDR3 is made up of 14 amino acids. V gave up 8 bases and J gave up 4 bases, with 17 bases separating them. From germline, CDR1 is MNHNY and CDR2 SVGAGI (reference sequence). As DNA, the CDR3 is TGTGCCAGCGGCCCGCTTGGGGGGACAGAGACCCAGTACTTC. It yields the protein CASGPLGGTETQYF.